Following are 8 T cell receptor beta chains from one sample sequenced in a study of response to subunit inactivated influenza vaccine (dated by TCRdb to 2017 to 2018). The receptor library was made with RT-PCR. Instrument used: Illumina HiSeq 2500. TCRdb's own reprocessing of the public reads used fastp at Q25 and MiXCR and kept productive beta chains. Under each unique CDR3 protein, matching rows form one entry showing the most common genes and DNA. For this sample the table gives 450,000 to 600,000 distinct CDR3 sequences, of which approximately 7.7% were detected only once. The biggest ten clones account for about an eighth of the sample. Material: PBMCs from blood, obtained around 25 months after vaccination. The source is a man aged 45 to 75 who received an inactivated influenza vaccine. Donor details come from another sample of the same person, matched by shared clones.

This clonotype was observed many times. The chain combines TRBV7-2 with TRBJ2-7; no clear D. The CDR3 is 12 residues long. Germline-derived CDR1 and CDR2 are SGHTA and FQGNSA. Trimming left V 1 base short and J 7 bases short, with 8 bases between. CDR3 nucleotide sequence: TGTGCCAGCAGCTTAGGTATAGGGGAGCAGTACTTC. Translating gives CASSLGIGEQYF. Supplemented by reference TRBV7-2 and TRBJ2-7, the full variable domain reads GAGVSQSPSNKVTEKGKDVELRCDPISGHTALYWYRQSLGQGLEFLIYFQGNSAPDKSGLPSDRFSAERTGGSVSTLTIQRTQQEDSAVYLCASSLGIGEQYFGPGTRLTVT.

The chain carries TRBV5-1 and TRBJ1-5; D might be TRBD1 (6 bases). This CDR3 is 15 amino acids long. With 4 bases removed from V and 2 bases from J, the gap between germline ends came to 13 bases. From germline, CDR1 is SGHRS and CDR2 YFSETQ. The CDR3 nucleotides read TGCGCCAGCAGCCCAGGGGATTTGGGCAATCAGCCCCAGCATTTT. This codes for CASSPGDLGNQPQHF.

The chain employs TRBV14 and TRBJ2-1, with D tentatively TRBD2 (5 bases). The CDR3 runs 13 residues. Trimming removed 0 bases at V and 15 bases at J, with 15 bases between. The germline CDR1 and CDR2 sequences are SGHDN and FVKESK. CDR3 coding DNA: TGTGCCAGCAGCCAAGAATTAAGAGGGCGTTTGTTCTTC. Translation gives CASSQELRGRLFF.

In its sample, this clonotype was seen a few times. The gene calls are TRBV7-8 and TRBJ2-5, with D possibly being TRBD1 (7 bases). Trimming removed 5 bases from V and 6 bases from J, with 19 bases in between. Germline CDR1 and CDR2: SGHVS and FQNEAQ. The CDR3 consists of 15 residues. The CDR3 region has the DNA TGTGCCAGCAGCGGAGGGGACAGTTTGGTAAAGACCCAGTACTTC. It translates to CASSGGDSLVKTQYF.

This clonotype appeared a few times. This rearrangement joins TRBV19 to TRBJ2-7, with a weak D call TRBD2 (5 bases). Trimming left V 1 base short and J 3 bases short, with 16 bases between. Germline loops: CDR1 LNHDA, CDR2 SQIVND (reference sequence). The CDR3 runs to 16 residues. CDR3 sequence: CASSIVGRRRFYEQYF. The CDR3 coding sequence is TGTGCCAGTAGTATAGTTGGACGCCGGAGGTTCTACGAGCAGTACTTC.

V usage is TRBV7-9 and J usage is TRBJ1-1, with D unresolved. CDR1 and CDR2 (germline): SEHNR, FQNEAQ (reference sequence). The CDR3 runs 12 residues. With 5 bases removed from V and 13 bases from J, the gap between germline ends came to 17 bases. CDR3 coding DNA: TGTGCCAGCAGCGTAAGGACTCCCCAAGTTTTCTTT. This gives the protein CASSVRTPQVFF.

This clonotype was observed a handful of times. The J gene is TRBJ1-1, the V gene TRBV7-9, with D uncertain. V lost 0 bases and J 4 bases, leaving 9 bases between the germline ends. The CDR3 totals 14 residues. Germline lookup yields CDR1 SEHNR and CDR2 FQNEAQ (reference sequence). CDR3 protein: CASSLAVTVTEAFF. In DNA form, the CDR3 reads TGTGCCAGCAGCTTAGCGGTAACTGTCACTGAAGCTTTCTTT. Filled out from reference TRBV7-9 and TRBJ1-1, the complete variable domain reads DTGVSQNPRHKITKRGQNVTFRCDPISEHNRLYWYRQTLGQGPEFLTYFQNEAQLEKSRLLSDRFSAERPKGSFSTLEIQRTEQGDSAMYLCASSLAVTVTEAFFGQGTRLTVV.

In this sample, this clonotype turned up a few times. The V call is TRBV12-5, the J call TRBJ1-1, with 10 bases that match TRBD1. Germline CDR1 and CDR2: LGHNT and FRNRAP. Trimming took 2 bases from V and 1 from J; bases not matched to a gene: 19. This CDR3 has 21 amino acids. CDR3 in DNA: TGTGCTAGTGGTTTGCTCGAGTGGTGGGACAGGGGTCGACTACCGAACACTGAAGCTTTCTTT. Protein product: CASGLLEWWDRGRLPNTEAFF.